These 23 T cell receptor beta chains originate from one sample sequenced in a study of blood T cells in healthy people across ages. The use of a sample-barcoded 5' primer and a J-beta primer mix characterized a second PCR of roughly 6 to 11 cycles. TCRdb used MiXCR to reprocess the 5' RACE reads, holding one entry per CDR3 protein. The sample holds about 930,000 distinct CDR3 sequences, about 29% seen once. The sample was also linked to a second study, of T cells of mothers and their children.

Sequenced material: blood. All receptors come from a woman aged 40 to 55 in good health.

In this sample, this clonotype turned up many times. The V and J genes are TRBV11-1 and TRBJ2-7; D might be TRBD1 or TRBD2, each matching 5 bases. V dropped 8 bases and J dropped 2 bases, with 16 bases sitting between them. CDR3 length: 14 amino acids. Germline assignment: CDR1 SGHAT and CDR2 FQDESV (reference sequence). This CDR3 is CASEGKRDPYEQYF. The CDR3 nucleotides read TGTGCCAGCGAAGGGAAACGGGACCCCTACGAGCAGTACTTC.

This chain uses TRBV29-1 with TRBJ2-5, with 14 bases identical to TRBD2. The CDR3 runs to 13 residues. Germline trimming cut 7 bases from V and 11 bases from J; bases unmatched to any gene: 9. Germline V gives CDR1 SQVTM, CDR2 ANQGSEA. Here the CDR3 reads CSARLAGGPKQYF. In nucleotides, the CDR3 is TGCAGCGCCAGACTAGCGGGGGGGCCGAAACAGTACTTC.

Comment on this clonotype: One junction end disagrees with the germline gene, perhaps due to a read error. The rearrangement links TRBV29-1 to TRBJ1-2, with TRBD1 matching 8 bases. Germline-derived CDR1 and CDR2 are SQVTM and ANQGSEA. The CDR3 covers 13 residues. This chain's CDR3 is CSAGQGLVDGCTF. The CDR3 bases are TGCAGCGCCGGACAGGGCTTAGTAGATGGCTGCACCTTC.

This clonotype was counted ten times or more. This chain uses TRBV29-1 with TRBJ2-1; weak D call: TRBD2 (5 bases). The CDR3 covers 11 residues. V shed 1 base and J shed 7 bases, with 5 bases lying between them. Per the germline V gene, CDR1 is SQVTM and CDR2 is ANQGSEA. CDR3 DNA: TGCAGCGTTGAAGGCGGGAATGAGCAGTTCTTC. Translation: CSVEGGNEQFF.

In its sample, this clonotype was seen many times. This chain joins TRBV20-1 and TRBJ2-7; 8 bases map to TRBD1. V lost 6 bases, J lost 4 bases, and 8 bases stayed unmatched. This CDR3 contains 13 residues. CDR1 and CDR2 from the germline V gene are DFQATT and SNEGSKA (reference sequence). The CDR3 spells CSAVAGGAYEQYF. In DNA form, the CDR3 reads TGCAGTGCGGTGGCAGGGGGCGCGTACGAGCAGTACTTC.

The rearrangement links TRBV6-5 to TRBJ1-1; a possible D gene is TRBD1 (5 bases). This CDR3 spans 13 amino acids. Germline V CDR1 and CDR2: MNHEY, SVGAGI. V gave up 6 bases and J gave up 1 base, with 9 bases separating them. The CDR3 DNA is TGTGCCAGCAGCGCAGGGAGGAACACTGAAGCTTTCTTT. Its translation is CASSAGRNTEAFF.

This clonotype was found many times. The rearrangement links TRBV24-1 to TRBJ2-3; 7 nucleotides match TRBD2. The germline gives CDR1 KGHDR, CDR2 SFDVKD. This CDR3 has 16 residues. J was trimmed by 3 bases and V by 2 bases; bases with no gene match: 7. CDR3 in amino acids: CATSDSPAGLTDTQYF. The CDR3 region has the DNA TGTGCCACCAGTGATTCTCCAGCGGGGTTGACAGATACGCAGTATTTT.

This clonotype was seen a few times. The rearrangement uses TRBV7-9 and TRBJ1-3; D uncertain. The germline gives CDR1 SEHNR, CDR2 FQNEAQ (reference sequence). Trimming removed 1 base at V and 0 bases at J, with 7 bases between. The length of the CDR3 is 15 residues. The CDR3 region is CASSLGPYSGNTIYF. CDR3 nucleotides: TGTGCCAGCAGCTTAGGCCCATACTCTGGAAACACCATATATTTT.

This clonotype showed up just a few times. The chain has TRBV20-1 and TRBJ1-5, with D perhaps matching TRBD1 (5 bases). V lost 3 bases and J 0 bases, leaving 12 bases between the germline ends. CDR1 is DFQATT and CDR2 is SNEGSKA in the germline V gene (reference sequence). CDR3 length: 15 amino acids. The chain's CDR3 is CSASSGGNSNQPQHF. The CDR3 DNA follows: TGCAGTGCTAGTTCGGGGGGTAATAGCAATCAGCCCCAGCATTTT.

This clonotype was found many times. This sequence joins TRBV5-6 and TRBJ2-7; 12 nucleotides line up with TRBD2. This CDR3 is 16 amino acids long. Germline V lookup: CDR1 SGHDT, CDR2 YYEEEE. The junction had 6 bases not matched to a gene; V was cut back by 3 bases and J by 2 bases. The CDR3 coding sequence is TGTGCCAGCAGCTCGCTGACTAGCGGGGGCGCCTACGAGCAGTACTTC. The encoded protein is CASSSLTSGGAYEQYF.

V is TRBV10-2 and J is TRBJ2-7, with 8 bases aligning to TRBD2. This CDR3 spans 14 amino acids. Germline assignment: CDR1 WSHSY and CDR2 SAAADI. V trimming: 7 bases; J trimming: 4 bases; junction bases outside the gene matches: 9. The CDR3 region is CASILGRGVYEQYF. CDR3 coding DNA: TGCGCCAGCATCCTAGGGCGGGGGGTGTACGAGCAGTACTTC.

The chain recombines TRBV7-2 with TRBJ2-5; TRBD2 matches at 10 bases. There are 14 residues in the CDR3. Germline CDR1 SGHTA, CDR2 FQGNSA. J lost 9 bases, V lost 6 bases, and 10 bases had no gene match. CDR3 protein: CASSLMVAGGSQYF. The CDR3 region has the DNA TGTGCCAGCAGTCTGATGGTAGCGGGGGGTTCCCAGTACTTC.

Only a few counts were recorded for this clonotype. The chain recombines TRBV5-1 with TRBJ1-2; D is uncertain. The length of the CDR3 is 14 residues. V was trimmed by 2 bases and J by 1 base, leaving 9 bases between them. CDR1 and CDR2 from the germline V gene are SGHRS and YFSETQ. The CDR3 reads CASSFDIRNYGYTF. In DNA form, the CDR3 reads TGCGCCAGCAGCTTCGACATCCGTAACTATGGCTACACCTTC.

This clonotype has only a few counts. A much larger clone differs by one base, so this may be a read error. V and J are TRBV7-6 and TRBJ2-5; D gene unclear. Germline V lookup: CDR1 SGHVS, CDR2 FNYEAQ. The CDR3 totals 12 residues. Here the CDR3 reads CASSLNQEAQYF. In DNA, the CDR3 is TGTGCCAGCAGCTTAAACCAAGAGGCCCAGTACTTC.

V is TRBV4-1 and J is TRBJ2-7; 9 nucleotides line up with TRBD1. This CDR3 contains 15 residues. V lost 1 base to trimming and J lost 2 bases; unmatched junction nucleotides: 3. The germline gives CDR1 MGHRA, CDR2 YSYEKL. The CDR3 region has the DNA TGCGCCAGCAGCCAAGTCTGGACAGGGGCCTACGAGCAGTACTTC. Translated: CASSQVWTGAYEQYF.

The J gene is TRBJ2-3, the V gene TRBV5-1; the D gene is possibly TRBD1 (6 bases). There are 15 residues in the CDR3. The germline CDR1 and CDR2 sequences are SGHRS and YFSETQ. With 3 bases removed from V and 2 bases from J, the gap between germline ends came to 13 bases. In DNA, the CDR3 is TGCGCCAGCAGCTATGACAGGACAGCCACAGATACGCAGTATTTT. Encoded protein: CASSYDRTATDTQYF.

In the case of this clonotype: This CDR3 is missing its conserved last phenylalanine or tryptophan, likely due to a read error. The rearrangement links TRBV9 to TRBJ2-6; TRBD1 is a possible D gene (6 bases). CDR1 is SGDLS and CDR2 is YYNGEE in the germline V gene. The CDR3 length is 16 residues. With 0 bases removed from V and 1 base from J, the gap between germline ends came to 8 bases. This CDR3 reads CASSVGQGSGANVLTV. The CDR3 DNA is TGTGCCAGCAGCGTAGGGCAGGGGTCTGGGGCCAACGTCCTGACTGTC.

The CDR3 loop reads CAISERWAGVRGYTF. The CDR3 DNA follows: TGTGCCATCAGTGAACGGTGGGCAGGAGTGCGTGGCTACACCTTC. The chain joins TRBV10-3 to TRBJ1-2; D is uncertain. Trimming took off 3 bases at V and 7 bases at J, with 18 bases between the two ends. Germline V CDR1 and CDR2: ENHRY, SYGVKD. The CDR3 contains 15 residues.

The chain combines TRBV7-2 with TRBJ2-4, with D tentatively TRBD1 (5 bases). The J call may be wrong; the DNA end is better matched by TRBJ2-5. The germline CDR1 and CDR2 sequences are SGHTA and FQGNSA. The CDR3 has 13 residues. Here the CDR3 reads CASAKGDSRTQYF. CDR3 sequence (DNA): TGTGCCAGCGCAAAAGGGGATTCGAGGACCCAGTACTTC.

As to this clonotype: A read error may be the cause here, since a much bigger clone is one base away. J is TRBJ2-5 and V is TRBV4-2; D ambiguous. Looked up from germline, CDR1 is LGHNA and CDR2 is YNFKEQ. Trimming took off 1 base at V and 2 bases at J, with 17 bases between the two ends. The CDR3 runs to 17 residues. CDR3 loop: CASSQVGSRIPQETQYF. CDR3 DNA sequence: TGTGCCAGCAGCCAAGTAGGGTCTAGAATCCCACAAGAGACCCAGTACTTC.

At least ten counts were recorded for this clonotype. The chain uses TRBV5-1 and TRBJ1-2; 8 bases are shared with TRBD1. The CDR3 runs 14 residues. V lost 2 bases and J lost 2; bases outside the gene matches: 2. Germline assignment: CDR1 SGHRS and CDR2 YFSETQ. The DNA of the CDR3 is TGCGCCAGCAGCTTATCAGGGGGCAACTATGGCTACACCTTC. As protein: CASSLSGGNYGYTF.

On this clonotype: At one end the junction does not follow the germline gene, possibly because of a read error. The chain recombines TRBV4-2 with TRBJ1-2; D not resolved. CDR1 and CDR2 (germline): LGHNA, YNFKEQ. The CDR3 totals 16 residues. CDR3 protein: CASSQDPQAAYYDYTF. The CDR3 DNA sequence: TGTGCCAGCAGCCAAGATCCGCAGGCTGCTTACTATGACTACACCTTC.

This clonotype was counted between two and nine times. The V call is TRBV28, the J call TRBJ1-2; TRBD1 is a possible D gene (5 bases). Deletions cut 2 bases from V and 8 bases from J, with 12 bases between. From germline, CDR1 is MDHEN and CDR2 SYDVKM. The CDR3 is 13 amino acids. The CDR3 reads CASSLKGSGGYTF. As DNA, the CDR3 is TGTGCCAGCAGTTTAAAGGGTTCAGGGGGCTACACCTTC.